The 18 T cell receptor beta chains given below trace back to one sample, sequenced in a study of regulatory T cells in long-lasting Graves disease. Time point given: newly diagnosed GD, antithyroid drugs for less than 3 months. Isolated PBMC RNA provided the starting material for the TCR library. Investigators prepared the TCR beta libraries by applying iRepertoire HTBI primers and Arm-PCR of CDR3 regions. TCRdb analysed the multiplex PCR reads with MiXCR anew, one entry per CDR3 protein. This sample has approximately 480,000 distinct CDR3 sequences, with about a sixth found just once. The same sample was also studied in work on T cells in Graves' hyperthyroidism and ophthalmopathy.

Sequencing was performed on peripheral blood mononuclear cells (PBMCs), taken at new diagnosis, from a patient treated with antithyroid drugs. The receptor source for this set is a man aged 35 to 55 with Graves disease.

Turning to this clonotype: This may be a read error, as it is one base from a much larger clone. This chain connects TRBV28 to TRBJ2-1; the D gene is possibly TRBD2 (5 bases). Germline-derived CDR1 and CDR2 are MDHEN and SYDVKM. Trimming removed 6 bases from V and 5 bases from J, with 23 bases in between. CDR3 size: 17 residues. The CDR3 nucleotides read TGTGCCAGCAGCTCACCTCGAGGGAGAAGGTCCCACAATGAGCAGTTCTTC. Protein sequence: CASSSPRGRRSHNEQFF.

This clonotype was picked up many times. This rearrangement joins TRBV11-2 to TRBJ1-2; D might be TRBD1 (6 bases). V lost 5 bases to trimming and J lost 6 bases, with 13 bases between them. Germline V lookup: CDR1 SGHAT, CDR2 FQNNGV. This CDR3 has 13 residues. The CDR3 sequence is CASSPGGRDGYTF. In DNA, the CDR3 is TGTGCCAGCAGCCCTGGGGGCCGTGATGGCTACACCTTC. The full variable domain, its missing parts supplied by reference TRBV11-2 and TRBJ1-2, is EAGVAQSPRYKIIEKRQSVAFWCNPISGHATLYWYQQILGQGPKLLIQFQNNGVVDDSQLPKDRFSAERLKGVDSTLKIQPAKLEDSAVYLCASSPGGRDGYTFGSGTRLTVV.

In its sample, this clonotype was seen many times. The chain has TRBV28 and TRBJ1-1; D not resolved. This CDR3 comprises 13 residues. Germline CDR1 and CDR2: MDHEN and SYDVKM. Trimming stripped 11 bases from V and 5 bases from J, with 18 bases between. This CDR3 reads CAVGSGVWTEAFF. The CDR3 nucleotides are TGTGCCGTCGGCAGTGGGGTTTGGACTGAAGCTTTCTTT. The complete variable domain, with remaining parts taken from reference TRBV28 and TRBJ1-1, reads DVKVTQSSRYLVKRTGEKVFLECVQDMDHENMFWYRQDPGLGLRLIYFSYDVKMKEKGDIPEGYSVSREKKERFSLILESASTNQTSMYLCAVGSGVWTEAFFGQGTRLTVV.

This chain connects TRBV5-5 to TRBJ2-7; D is ambiguous. CDR1 is SGHKS and CDR2 is YYEKEE in the germline V gene (reference sequence). Trimming removed 1 base at V and 0 bases at J, with 8 bases between. The CDR3 is 14 residues long. CDR3 in DNA: TGTGCCAGCAGCTTGTACTCCTACTCCTACGAGCAGTACTTC. This codes for CASSLYSYSYEQYF.

On this clonotype: This may come from a read error, since a much larger clone is one base off. The chain has TRBV24-1 and TRBJ2-3, with D unclear. The DNA end is a closer match to TRBJ2-7, so the J assignment may be wrong. The length of the CDR3 is 14 residues. Germline CDR1 and CDR2: KGHDR and SFDVKD. The CDR3 DNA follows: TGTGCCACCAGTGGGAACGGAAGGTTCTACGAGCAGTACTTC. Translation: CATSGNGRFYEQYF.

This clonotype turned up a few times. CDR3 in DNA: TGTGCCTGGAGTGACCCCCGGGGGAGCAAATTAAAACTGTTTTTT. It yields the protein CAWSDPRGSKLKLFF. This chain joins TRBV30 and TRBJ1-4, with D possibly matching TRBD1 (5 bases). The CDR3 totals 15 residues. The germline CDR1 and CDR2 sequences are GTSNPN and SVGIG (reference sequence). V lost 1 base and J lost 10, with 19 bases in between.

This chain links TRBV5-1 with TRBJ2-3; 9 bases line up with TRBD2. Losses at the gene ends were 4 bases for V and 4 bases for J; bases not matched to a gene: 10. Germline CDR1 is SGHRS and CDR2 is YFSETQ. The CDR3 length is 16 residues. Here the CDR3 DNA reads TGCGCCAGCAGCCCCCCCTTTAGCGGGAGTGCAGATACGCAGTATTTT. Translated, it gives CASSPPFSGSADTQYF.

The rearrangement joins TRBV11-3 to TRBJ2-3; 10 bases fit TRBD2. CDR1 and CDR2 from the germline V gene are SGHNT and YENEEA. V shed 5 bases, J shed 9 bases, and the junction held 2 bases outside the gene matches. The CDR3 has 12 residues. CDR3 nucleotide sequence: TGTGCCAGCAGCCAGGGACTAGCGACGCAGTATTTT. Translation gives CASSQGLATQYF.

This clonotype was detected many times. This chain connects TRBV11-2 to TRBJ1-3; a possible D gene is TRBD1 (5 bases). This CDR3 has 17 residues. CDR1 is SGHAT, CDR2 FQNNGV, per germline. V was clipped by 1 base and J by 1 base, with 14 bases between them. CDR3: CASSLGLRTSSGNTIYF. In DNA, the CDR3 is TGTGCCAGCAGCTTAGGGCTCAGGACAAGTTCTGGAAACACCATATATTTT. The full variable domain, rest sourced from reference TRBV11-2 and TRBJ1-3, is EAGVAQSPRYKIIEKRQSVAFWCNPISGHATLYWYQQILGQGPKLLIQFQNNGVVDDSQLPKDRFSAERLKGVDSTLKIQPAKLEDSAVYLCASSLGLRTSSGNTIYFGEGSWLTVV.

The chain combines TRBV4-1 with TRBJ2-2; 8 bases agree with TRBD1. CDR1 is MGHRA, CDR2 YSYEKL, per germline. After removal of 2 bases from V and 6 bases from J, the junction contained 5 bases not matched to a gene. This CDR3 has 15 residues. This CDR3 is CASSQQGAPAGELFF. As DNA, the CDR3 is TGCGCCAGCAGCCAACAGGGGGCGCCAGCCGGGGAGCTGTTTTTT.

This clonotype has just a few counts. This rearrangement joins TRBV5-5 to TRBJ2-6; 10 bases map to TRBD1. Trimming at V came to 3 bases and at J to 1 base, leaving 1 base not matched to a gene. CDR3 length: 16 amino acids. Germline CDR1 is SGHKS and CDR2 is YYEKEE (reference sequence). CDR3 sequence reads: CASSWGQGSGANVLTF. CDR3 DNA: TGTGCCAGCAGCTGGGGACAGGGGTCTGGGGCCAACGTCCTGACTTTC. Variable domain in full (rest from reference TRBV5-5 and TRBJ2-6): DAGVTQSPTHLIKTRGQQVTLRCSPISGHKSVSWYQQVLGQGPQFIFQYYEKEERGRGNFPDRFSARQFPNYSSELNVNALLLGDSALYLCASSWGQGSGANVLTFGAGSRLTVL.

This clonotype came up many times. This sequence joins TRBV2 and TRBJ2-5; perhaps TRBD1 as D (6 bases). The CDR3 consists of 13 residues. V lost 0 bases and J 5 bases, leaving 7 bases between the germline ends. Per germline, CDR1 SNHLY and CDR2 FYNNEI. The CDR3 reads CASSEARGETQYF. CDR3 in DNA: TGTGCCAGCAGTGAAGCCAGGGGTGAGACCCAGTACTTC.

This clonotype was seen ten or more times. CDR3 nucleotides: TGTGCCAGCAGTGAAGAGGGGGGGGGCAATCAGCCCCAGCATTTT. It encodes CASSEEGGGNQPQHF. The chain joins TRBV2 to TRBJ1-5; D may be TRBD1 (6 bases). Germline CDR1 reads SNHLY; CDR2 reads FYNNEI. The CDR3 is 15 amino acids. Trimming removed 1 base from V and 2 bases from J, with 9 bases in between.

This chain links TRBV6-2 or TRBV6-3 with TRBJ1-1; 8 bases line up with TRBD1. CDR1 is MNHEY and CDR2 is SVGEGT in the germline V gene. This CDR3 region has 15 residues. The junction had 10 bases not matched to a gene; V was cut back by 6 bases and J by 4 bases. The CDR3: CASSRTGGLGTEAFF. The CDR3 DNA sequence: TGTGCCAGCAGCCGAACAGGGGGGCTCGGCACTGAAGCTTTCTTT.

This chain connects TRBV5-1 to TRBJ2-7; the D is unclear. Germline CDR1 SGHRS, CDR2 YFSETQ. Trimming stripped 0 bases from V and 6 bases from J, with 10 bases between. The CDR3 length is 13 residues. The CDR3 reads CASSLESGFEQYF. CDR3 coding DNA: TGCGCCAGCAGCTTGGAGTCCGGGTTCGAGCAGTACTTC.

This clonotype was detected a few times. CDR3: CSAPLLAGVYNEQFF. CDR3 nucleotides: TGCAGTGCTCCCCTCCTAGCGGGAGTCTACAATGAGCAGTTCTTC. This chain links TRBV20-1 with TRBJ2-1; 10 bases agree with TRBD2. The germline V gene has CDR1 DFQATT and CDR2 SNEGSKA (reference sequence). J lost 3 bases, V lost 5 bases, and 7 bases had no gene match. The CDR3 has 15 residues.

This clonotype was observed many times. The gene calls are TRBV5-1 and TRBJ2-1; D uncertain. Germline V CDR1 and CDR2: SGHRS, YFSETQ. The CDR3 loop spans 15 amino acids. Trimming took 3 bases from V and 1 from J, leaving 11 bases between them. For the CDR3, the DNA is TGCGCCAGCAGCTCGTCCGTCCGATCCTACAATGAGCAGTTCTTC. It translates to CASSSSVRSYNEQFF.

This clonotype came up many times. The chain couples TRBV3-1 to TRBJ2-7, with unresolved D. The germline gives CDR1 LGHDT, CDR2 YNNKEL (reference sequence). V was trimmed by 4 bases and J by 3 bases, leaving 16 bases between them. The CDR3 is 15 residues long. The DNA of the CDR3 is TGTGCCAGCAGCCTCCAAGCCGGGCCGTTCTACGAGCAGTACTTC. As protein: CASSLQAGPFYEQYF.